These T cell receptor beta chains were read from a single sample in a study of Ad26.COV2.S vaccination and SARS-CoV-2 variants. Profiled with immunoSEQ multiplex PCR; TCRdb holds only in-frame clones, not every one. This table holds about 680,000 clones, more than 80% found once. The sequences come from peripheral blood, collected in a trial of Ad26.COV2.S vaccine versus placebo. These receptor sequences come from a person aged 18-60 years who received the Ad26.COV2.S COVID-19 vaccine or a placebo. The conserved cysteine and the conserved F or W are not part of the CDR3 here. Clone size is stated in some rows and not others, as once, few, many or a class when expanded.

clone_size,j_call,v_call,cdr3_length,cdr3_aa
-,TRBJ1-6,TRBV3-1/TRBV3-2,13,ASSLGGTGMSPLH
-,TRBJ2-5,TRBV11-2,10,ASSRDGETQY
-,TRBJ2-7,TRBV19,12,ASSTGLGDYEQY
-,TRBJ1-2,TRBV6-6,14,ASSYSTGTGGKGYT
-,TRBJ2-2,TRBV6-6,14,ASGTSGGRDTGELF
-,TRBJ2-1,TRBV3-1/TRBV3-2,11,ASSHWGREAQF
-,TRBJ1-5,TRBV20-1,9,SARGNQPQH
-,TRBJ2-7,TRBV18,13,ASSRGTGDSYEQY
-,TRBJ2-3,TRBV6-5,13,ASSVQGVNTDTQY
-,TRBJ1-2,TRBV5-1,11,ASSLRVTGDYT
-,TRBJ2-7,TRBV18,12,ASSPERGAGEQY
-,TRBJ2-3,TRBV5-8,13,ASSPPGRGLDTQY
-,TRBJ1-5,TRBV12-3/TRBV12-4,11,ASSLGTNQPQH
-,TRBJ2-7,TRBV19,15,ASSIRTSGSETYEQY
-,TRBJ2-3,TRBV29-1,10,SVGLAAKGQY
-,TRBJ2-6,TRBV4-3,15,ASSQGGSGSGANVLT
-,TRBJ1-5,TRBV30,11,AWSNYSNQPQH
-,TRBJ2-3,TRBV4-1,12,ASSPSVGTDTQY
-,TRBJ1-5,TRBV5-6,14,ASSSRGGAVNQPQH
-,TRBJ2-7,TRBV4-2,14,ASSPHSGAPAYEQY
-,TRBJ1-4,TRBV6-6,12,ASSQGGINEKLF
-,TRBJ1-1,TRBV2,11,ASAPILNTEAF
once,TRBJ1-3,TRBV30,11,AWGVNSGNTIY
-,TRBJ1-4,TRBV10-1,12,ASSAGRDNEKLF
-,TRBJ1-2,TRBV9,12,ASSVLRQNYGYT
-,TRBJ2-2,TRBV19,11,ASSIDRPGEVF
-,TRBJ1-5,TRBV6-5,11,ASSRQRNQPQH
-,TRBJ1-4,TRBV15,13,ATSRDGRTNEKLF
-,TRBJ1-2,TRBV24-1,11,ATSDSDIYGYT
-,TRBJ1-2,TRBV3-1/TRBV3-2,12,ASSQGTPLYGYT
-,TRBJ2-1,TRBV6-1,13,ASSEPREYYNEQF
-,TRBJ2-7,TRBV6-5,13,ASSYDGQGLYEQY
-,TRBJ2-5,TRBV3-1/TRBV3-2,14,ASSQVGGQGFETQY
-,TRBJ2-2,TRBV29-1,10,SLTAGTGELF
-,TRBJ2-7,TRBV10-2,13,ASMKLAGGPGEQY
-,TRBJ1-3,TRBV7-9,12,ASIKGEERNTIY
few,TRBJ1-1,TRBV5-4,11,ASSLGQSPEAF